These 6 T cell receptor beta chains were all obtained from the same sample, sequenced in a study of blood T cell repertoires in COVID-19. This table comes from immunoSEQ multiplex PCR, and its TCRdb copy is limited to in-frame clones, with some not included. This table holds roughly 300,000 clones, about 90% found once. Sequencing was carried out using peripheral blood. The receptors stem from a woman in her forties or fifties who had recovered from COVID-19.

The chain has TRBV6-5 and TRBJ1-6; TRBD1 agrees at 7 bases. Germline V CDR1 and CDR2: MNHEY, SVGAGI. The J segment lost 7 bases and the V segment lost 4 bases, leaving 7 bases of the junction unmatched. The CDR3 extends over 15 amino acids. Here the CDR3 DNA reads TGTGCCAGCAGTTTTCGACAGGGCATCAATTCACCCCTCCACTTT. Its protein product is CASSFRQGINSPLHF.

This chain uses TRBV2 with TRBJ2-7; TRBD1 matches at 7 bases. The CDR3 has 16 amino acids. Germline V gene lookup returns CDR1 SNHLY and CDR2 FYNNEI. J was trimmed by 7 bases and V by 6 bases; bases with no gene match: 18. The CDR3 spells CASSRLGTETYVEQYF. CDR3 sequence (DNA): TGTGCCAGCAGCCGGCTGGGGACAGAAACCTACGTAGAGCAGTACTTC.

V is TRBV24-1 and J is TRBJ2-5; 9 bases are a match to TRBD1. Losses at the gene ends were 4 bases for V and 3 bases for J; bases not matched to a gene: 5. Germline assignment: CDR1 KGHDR and CDR2 SFDVKD. This CDR3 is built from 15 residues. The CDR3 is CATSDTRTGEETQYF. DNA of the CDR3: TGTGCCACCAGTGACACGAGGACAGGGGAAGAGACCCAGTACTTC.

The chain is built from TRBV9 and TRBJ2-5, with 10 positions matching TRBD2. The V and J ends lost 7 bases and 4 bases, in that order; junction bases with no gene match: 13. The germline V gene encodes CDR1 SGDLS and CDR2 YYNGEE. The CDR3 covers 16 residues. The CDR3: CASGRMERGGPETQYF. The CDR3 region has the DNA TGTGCCAGCGGAAGGATGGAGCGGGGGGGCCCAGAGACCCAGTACTTC.

This rearrangement joins TRBV15 to TRBJ2-2; D ambiguous. The CDR3 is 14 amino acids. Trimming took off 0 bases at V and 4 bases at J, with 6 bases between the two ends. In germline, CDR1 is LNHNV, CDR2 YYDKDF (reference sequence). The CDR3 sequence: CATSRDYGTGELFF. DNA for the CDR3: TGTGCCACCAGCAGAGATTACGGCACCGGGGAGCTGTTTTTT.

Written as DNA, the CDR3 is TGTGCCACCAGTGATGGGACAGGGAAGCGGACTGAAGCTTTCTTT. Its translation: CATSDGTGKRTEAFF. The rearrangement uses TRBV24-1 and TRBJ1-1, with TRBD1 matching over 9 bases. V lost 3 bases and J lost 5; bases outside the gene matches: 6. The CDR3 covers 15 residues. The germline V gene encodes CDR1 KGHDR and CDR2 SFDVKD.